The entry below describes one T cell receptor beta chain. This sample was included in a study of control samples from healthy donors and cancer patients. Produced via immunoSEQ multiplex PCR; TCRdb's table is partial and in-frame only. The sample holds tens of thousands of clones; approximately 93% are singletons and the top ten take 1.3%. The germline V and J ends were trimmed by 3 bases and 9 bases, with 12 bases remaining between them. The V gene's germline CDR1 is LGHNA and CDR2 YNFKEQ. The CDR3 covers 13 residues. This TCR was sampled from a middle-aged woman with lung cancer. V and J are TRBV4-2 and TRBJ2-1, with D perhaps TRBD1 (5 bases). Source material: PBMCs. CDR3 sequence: CASSHQGLGEQFF. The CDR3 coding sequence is TGTGCCAGCAGCCACCAGGGCTTGGGTGAGCAGTTCTTC.